These 30 T cell receptor beta chains share one sample of origin, sequenced in a study of CD8 T cells in Susac syndrome. RNA amounts of about 0.5 to 1 ug underwent reverse transcription with random hexamers. Each CDR3 protein is one row after TCRdb ran MiXCR on the immunoSEQ multiplex PCR reads. The data show 80,000 or so distinct CDR3 sequences, roughly 91% seen once. The sample consisted of CD4+ T cells from PBMCs. The source of these receptors is a human donor with Susac syndrome.

This clonotype is a singleton in its sample. The V and J genes are TRBV3-1 and TRBJ2-1; 7 nucleotides match TRBD2. This CDR3 region has 15 residues. CDR1 and CDR2 (germline): LGHDT, YNNKEL (reference sequence). V dropped 6 bases and J dropped 15; count of bases not matched to a gene: 20. This CDR3 reads CASSRTSDSYNESFF. CDR3 nucleotide sequence: TGTGCCAGCAGTCGTACTAGCGACTCCTACAATGAGTCGTTCTTC.

This chain joins TRBV18 and TRBJ2-5; no clear D. This CDR3 is built from 13 residues. Between the trimmed V and J ends, which lost 0 bases and 6 bases, there was a span of 8 bases. The germline V gene encodes CDR1 KGHSH and CDR2 LQKENI. CDR3 protein: CASSPPGSQTQYF. The CDR3 nucleotides are TGTGCCAGCTCACCACCAGGGTCTCAGACCCAGTACTTC.

The chain joins TRBV30 to TRBJ1-5; no definite D call. V lost 0 bases, J lost 6 bases, and 12 bases lay in between. From germline, CDR1 is GTSNPN and CDR2 SVGIG (reference sequence). The CDR3 is 14 residues long. CDR3: CAWSVLARGQPQHF. The DNA of the CDR3 is TGTGCCTGGAGTGTACTTGCGCGAGGTCAGCCCCAGCATTTT.

This sequence joins TRBV7-2 and TRBJ2-7; 12 bases fit TRBD2. Looked up from germline, CDR1 is SGHTA and CDR2 is FQGNSA. Losses at the gene ends were 2 bases for V and 7 bases for J; bases not matched to a gene: 12. The CDR3 has 17 amino acids. The CDR3 loop reads CASSLPPLAGGPKEQYF. The CDR3 DNA sequence: TGTGCCAGCAGCTTACCTCCCCTAGCGGGAGGGCCTAAAGAGCAGTACTTC.

This chain uses TRBV20-1 with TRBJ2-1; TRBD2 aligns across 7 bases. There are 18 residues in the CDR3. From germline, CDR1 is DFQATT and CDR2 SNEGSKA (reference sequence). After removal of 1 base from V and 9 bases from J, the junction contained 21 bases not matched to a gene. In nucleotides, the CDR3 is TGCAGTGCTAGAGCCCCGCGGGCCGGGGGAGGGCTTTCATTTGAGCAGTTCTTC. It codes for CSARAPRAGGGLSFEQFF.

The count of this clonotype is one. The genes are TRBV6-1 and TRBJ2-3, with 8 bases lining up with TRBD2. CDR1 and CDR2 from the germline V gene are MNHNS and SASEGT. Trimming at V came to 5 bases and at J to 1 base, leaving 11 bases not matched to a gene. The CDR3 contains 17 residues. This CDR3 is CASSPRGTGGRTDTQYF. The CDR3 DNA sequence: TGTGCCAGCAGTCCCCGTGGTACGGGGGGGCGCACAGATACGCAGTATTTT.

The V call is TRBV29-1, the J call TRBJ2-1, with 7 bases identical to TRBD1. V shed 6 bases, J shed 1 base, and the junction held 6 bases outside the gene matches. The CDR3 has 14 amino acids. Germline CDR1 and CDR2: SQVTM and ANQGSEA. CDR3 DNA: TGCAGCGTCCCCGGGACAGTTTCCTACAATGAGCAGTTCTTC. It translates to CSVPGTVSYNEQFF.

V is TRBV7-8 and J is TRBJ1-6; D remains ambiguous. The CDR3 contains 14 residues. Looked up from germline, CDR1 is SGHVS and CDR2 is FQNEAQ. V was shortened by 5 bases and J by 7 bases, with 12 bases between the two germline ends. CDR3 sequence: CASSGRTTNSPLHF. The DNA of the CDR3 is TGTGCCAGCAGCGGCCGGACTACGAATTCACCCCTCCACTTT.

In its sample, this clonotype was seen once. The chain carries TRBV4-1 and TRBJ2-7; 11 bases match TRBD2. The CDR3 has 16 residues. CDR1 and CDR2 (germline): MGHRA, YSYEKL. The J segment lost 7 bases and the V segment lost 3 bases, leaving 11 bases of the junction unmatched. The CDR3 sequence: CASSQRSTSGSREQYF. The CDR3 DNA reads TGCGCCAGCAGCCAGAGGAGCACTAGCGGGAGTCGGGAGCAGTACTTC.

The V call is TRBV12-3 or TRBV12-4, the J call TRBJ1-4, with a possible D match to TRBD1 (5 bases). Deletions cut 7 bases from V and 8 bases from J, with 17 bases between. This CDR3 has 14 amino acids. The CDR3, as DNA: TGTGCCAGCAAACGGGGACTGGACCGGGAAAAACTGTTTTTT. Translated: CASKRGLDREKLFF.

The rearrangement links TRBV20-1 to TRBJ2-7; 7 bases map to TRBD2. The CDR3 contains 12 residues. Germline lookup yields CDR1 DFQATT and CDR2 SNEGSKA (reference sequence). J was trimmed by 2 bases and V by 4 bases; bases with no gene match: 2. Here the CDR3 DNA reads TGCAGTGCTACAGCGGGGACCTACGAGCAGTACTTC. Its protein product is CSATAGTYEQYF.

This rearrangement joins TRBV7-9 to TRBJ1-1; 7 bases agree with TRBD1. J was trimmed by 8 bases and V by 7 bases; bases with no gene match: 4. The CDR3 runs 11 residues. Germline CDR1 SEHNR, CDR2 FQNEAQ (reference sequence). The CDR3 nucleotides read TGTGCCAGCACCCTACAGGGGGAAGCTTTCTTT. Protein: CASTLQGEAFF. Together with reference TRBV7-9 and TRBJ1-1, the CDR3 gives the full variable domain: DTGVSQNPRHKITKRGQNVTFRCDPISEHNRLYWYRQTLGQGPEFLTYFQNEAQLEKSRLLSDRFSAERPKGSFSTLEIQRTEQGDSAMYLCASTLQGEAFFGQGTRLTVV.

The rearrangement links TRBV7-2 to TRBJ2-7; 9 bases are shared with TRBD2. CDR3 length: 14 amino acids. V shed 4 bases, J shed 7 bases, and the junction held 8 bases outside the gene matches. Germline assignment: CDR1 SGHTA and CDR2 FQGNSA. CDR3 amino acids: CASSYSGSTGEQYF. In nucleotides, the CDR3 is TGTGCCAGCAGCTATAGCGGGAGCACAGGGGAGCAGTACTTC.

J is TRBJ2-2 and V is TRBV7-3; D is ambiguous. Germline loops: CDR1 SGHTA, CDR2 FQGTGA. There are 12 residues in the CDR3. V was clipped by 5 bases and J by 8 bases, with 9 bases between them. Written as DNA, the CDR3 is TGTGCCAGCAGCCCTACACCGGGGGAGCTGTTTTTT. The encoded protein is CASSPTPGELFF.

The rearrangement links TRBV18 to TRBJ2-2; TRBD2 matches at 10 bases. Germline values: CDR1 KGHSH, CDR2 LQKENI. The CDR3 loop spans 15 amino acids. Trimming cost V 2 bases and J 5 bases; bases outside gene matches: 2. The CDR3 loop is CASSPKREGTGELFF. CDR3 in DNA: TGTGCCAGCTCACCAAAGCGGGAGGGGACCGGGGAGCTGTTTTTT.

This chain uses TRBV30 with TRBJ1-1, with no clear D. The V gene lost 4 bases and the J gene lost 3 bases, with 15 bases spanning the gap. Germline assignment: CDR1 GTSNPN and CDR2 SVGIG (reference sequence). The CDR3 is 14 residues long. The CDR3 coding sequence is TGTGCCTGGACCACTACCCCCCGAGACACTGAAGCTTTCTTT. It encodes CAWTTTPRDTEAFF. The full variable domain, with the rest looked up from reference TRBV30 and TRBJ1-1, is SQTIHQWPATLVQPVGSPLSLECTVEGTSNPNLYWYRQAAGRGLQLLFYSVGIGQISSEVPQNLSASRPQDRQFILSSKKLLLSDSGFYLCAWTTTPRDTEAFFGQGTRLTVV.

The V gene is TRBV30, the J gene TRBJ2-7; 7 positions agree with TRBD1. Germline CDR1 and CDR2: GTSNPN and SVGIG (reference sequence). This CDR3 contains 12 residues. V shed 2 bases and J 7 bases; nucleotides not matched to a gene: 5. The CDR3 loop reads CAWSLGGREQYF. CDR3 DNA sequence: TGTGCCTGGAGTCTAGGGGGCAGGGAGCAGTACTTC.

The V gene is TRBV5-1, the J gene TRBJ2-5; perhaps TRBD2 as D (7 bases). The CDR3 loop spans 16 amino acids. Germline values: CDR1 SGHRS, CDR2 YFSETQ. Trimming stripped 0 bases from V and 2 bases from J, with 14 bases between. CDR3 nucleotide sequence: TGCGCCAGCAGCTTGGAACGGGGGGCACCTCAAGAGACCCAGTACTTC. Translation gives CASSLERGAPQETQYF.

The V gene is TRBV6-1, the J gene TRBJ1-6; D is perhaps TRBD1 (6 bases). The germline V gene has CDR1 MNHNS and CDR2 SASEGT. CDR3 length: 16 residues. V dropped 5 bases and J dropped 1 base, with 12 bases sitting between them. CDR3 bases: TGTGCCAGCAGTCGAGGGGGGGGATCCTATAATTCACCCCTCCACTTT. The encoded protein is CASSRGGGSYNSPLHF.

The gene calls are TRBV20-1 and TRBJ1-3; D gene ambiguous. This CDR3 region has 12 residues. V dropped 5 bases and J dropped 0 bases, with 5 bases sitting between them. Germline lookup yields CDR1 DFQATT and CDR2 SNEGSKA (reference sequence). CDR3 DNA: TGCAGTGCTCGGGGCTCTGGAAACACCATATATTTT. It encodes CSARGSGNTIYF.

This clonotype has just one count. V is TRBV3-1 and J is TRBJ1-5, with D tentatively TRBD1 (5 bases). In germline, CDR1 is LGHDT, CDR2 YNNKEL (reference sequence). Trimming removed 1 base from V and 7 bases from J, with 11 bases in between. There are 14 residues in the CDR3. The CDR3 loop reads CASSQGGSGQPQHF. CDR3 in DNA: TGTGCCAGCAGCCAAGGGGGGTCCGGGCAGCCCCAGCATTTT.

This clonotype was recorded only once. This rearrangement joins TRBV5-1 to TRBJ2-1; 9 bases agree with TRBD1. Trimming at V came to 7 bases and at J to 0 bases, leaving 2 bases not matched to a gene. Germline lookup yields CDR1 SGHRS and CDR2 YFSETQ. This CDR3 spans 14 amino acids. The DNA of the CDR3 is TGCGCCAGCCGGACAGGGGACTCCTACAATGAGCAGTTCTTC. Translation gives CASRTGDSYNEQFF.

V gene TRBV18 combines with J gene TRBJ2-7; no firm D call. V was clipped by 1 base and J by 5 bases, with 9 bases between them. In germline, CDR1 is KGHSH, CDR2 LQKENI. The CDR3 extends over 13 amino acids. The CDR3: CASSPRQTDEQYF. The CDR3 region has the DNA TGTGCCAGCTCACCACGGCAGACTGACGAGCAGTACTTC. Full variable domain (outside the CDR3, taken from reference TRBV18 and TRBJ2-7): NAGVMQNPRHLVRRRGQEARLRCSPMKGHSHVYWYRQLPEEGLKFMVYLQKENIIDESGMPKERFSAEFPKEGPSILRIQQVVRGDSAAYFCASSPRQTDEQYFGPGTRLTVT.

The V call is TRBV20-1, the J call TRBJ2-2; 8 nucleotides line up with TRBD2. V was pared by 6 bases and J by 1 base, with 4 bases of the junction left unmatched. The CDR3 loop spans 14 amino acids. CDR1 DFQATT and CDR2 SNEGSKA come from the germline V gene (reference sequence). The CDR3 DNA reads as TGCAGTGCAATAGCGGGGCTGAACACCGGGGAGCTGTTTTTT. Its protein product is CSAIAGLNTGELFF.

There are a few counts of this clonotype. This chain joins TRBV5-1 and TRBJ2-1; TRBD2 matches 13 bases. The germline gives CDR1 SGHRS, CDR2 YFSETQ. With 0 bases clipped from V and 8 bases from J, the junction kept 8 bases outside the gene matches. The CDR3 consists of 17 residues. The CDR3 region is CASSLAWGTSGIDEQFF. For the CDR3, the DNA is TGCGCCAGCAGCTTGGCATGGGGGACTAGCGGGATCGATGAGCAGTTCTTC.

This chain connects TRBV15 to TRBJ2-5, with D perhaps matching TRBD2 (6 bases). Germline CDR1 reads LNHNV; CDR2 reads YYDKDF (reference sequence). The CDR3 extends over 19 amino acids. Trimming removed 0 bases at V and 1 base at J, with 21 bases between. The CDR3 sequence is CATSRDGRDRIWFQETQYF. The CDR3 bases are TGTGCCACCAGCAGAGATGGGCGGGATCGGATCTGGTTCCAAGAGACCCAGTACTTC. Looking up the rest from reference TRBV15 and TRBJ2-5 gives the full variable domain: DAMVIQNPRYQVTQFGKPVTLSCSQTLNHNVMYWYQQKSSQAPKLLFHYYDKDFNNEADTPDNFQSRRPNTSFCFLDIRSPGLGDTAMYLCATSRDGRDRIWFQETQYFGPGTRLLVL.

The chain couples TRBV3-1 to TRBJ1-6, with TRBD1 as a possible D gene (6 bases). V lost 4 bases and J lost 6, with 13 bases in between. The germline gives CDR1 LGHDT, CDR2 YNNKEL (reference sequence). CDR3 length: 15 residues. CDR3 coding DNA: TGTGCCAGCAGCCGGGGGACACCTGGTAATTCACCCCTCCACTTT. It yields the protein CASSRGTPGNSPLHF. The variable domain in full, with the rest retrieved from reference TRBV3-1 and TRBJ1-6, is DTAVSQTPKYLVTQMGNDKSIKCEQNLGHDTMYWYKQDSKKFLKIMFSYNNKELIINETVPNRFSPKSPDKAHLNLHINSLELGDSAVYFCASSRGTPGNSPLHFGNGTRLTVT.

J is TRBJ2-2 and V is TRBV12-3 or TRBV12-4; D not resolved. The CDR3 is 10 residues long. Trimming took off 1 base at V and 9 bases at J, with 0 bases between the two ends. Here the CDR3 DNA reads TGTGCCAGCAGTTTAGGGGAGCTGTTTTTT. It specifies CASSLGELFF.

The CDR3 region has the DNA TGTGCCAGCAGCTTCAATCTTGTCGTCGATGAGCAGTTCTTC. Translated, it gives CASSFNLVVDEQFF. This chain uses TRBV5-5 with TRBJ2-1, with unresolved D. This CDR3 comprises 14 residues. Germline V gives CDR1 SGHKS, CDR2 YYEKEE (reference sequence). V lost 2 bases, J lost 8 bases, and 14 bases lay in between.

The chain recombines TRBV2 with TRBJ2-3; the D gene is possibly TRBD2 (5 bases). CDR1 and CDR2 (germline): SNHLY, FYNNEI. V shed 5 bases and J shed 2 bases, with 11 bases lying between them. This CDR3 spans 14 amino acids. The CDR3 region is CASSRRGITDTQYF. CDR3 sequence (DNA): TGTGCCAGCAGTCGGAGAGGGATCACAGATACGCAGTATTTT.